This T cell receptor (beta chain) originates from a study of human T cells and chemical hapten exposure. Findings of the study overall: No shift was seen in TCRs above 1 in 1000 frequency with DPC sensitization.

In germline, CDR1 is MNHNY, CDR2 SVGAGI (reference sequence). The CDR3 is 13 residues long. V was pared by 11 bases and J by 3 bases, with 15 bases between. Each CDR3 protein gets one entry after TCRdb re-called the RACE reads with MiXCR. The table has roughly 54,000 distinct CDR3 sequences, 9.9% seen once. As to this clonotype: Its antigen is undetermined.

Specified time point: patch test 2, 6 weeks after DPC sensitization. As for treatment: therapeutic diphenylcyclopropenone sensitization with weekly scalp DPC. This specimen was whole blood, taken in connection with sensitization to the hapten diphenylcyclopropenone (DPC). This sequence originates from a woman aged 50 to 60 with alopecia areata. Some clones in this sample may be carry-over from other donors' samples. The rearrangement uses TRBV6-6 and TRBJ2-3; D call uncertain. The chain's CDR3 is CAGCPGGTDTQYF. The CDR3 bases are TGTGCCGGTTGTCCGGGCGGTACAGATACGCAGTATTTT.